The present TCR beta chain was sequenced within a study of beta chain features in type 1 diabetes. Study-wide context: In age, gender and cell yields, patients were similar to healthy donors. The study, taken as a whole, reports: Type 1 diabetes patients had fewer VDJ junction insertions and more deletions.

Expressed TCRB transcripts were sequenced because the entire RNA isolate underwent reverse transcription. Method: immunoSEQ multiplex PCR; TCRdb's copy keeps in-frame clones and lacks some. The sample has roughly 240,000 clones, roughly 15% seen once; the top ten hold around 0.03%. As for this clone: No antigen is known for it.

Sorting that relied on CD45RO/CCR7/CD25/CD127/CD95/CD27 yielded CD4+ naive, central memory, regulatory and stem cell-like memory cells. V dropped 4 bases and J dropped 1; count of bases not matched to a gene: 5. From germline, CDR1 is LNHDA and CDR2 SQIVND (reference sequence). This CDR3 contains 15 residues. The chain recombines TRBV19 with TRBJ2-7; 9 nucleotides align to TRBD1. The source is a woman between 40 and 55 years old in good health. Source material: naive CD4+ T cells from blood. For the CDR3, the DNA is TGTGCCAGTAGTACGGACAGGGGACAGTCCTACGAGCAGTACTTC. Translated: CASSTDRGQSYEQYF.